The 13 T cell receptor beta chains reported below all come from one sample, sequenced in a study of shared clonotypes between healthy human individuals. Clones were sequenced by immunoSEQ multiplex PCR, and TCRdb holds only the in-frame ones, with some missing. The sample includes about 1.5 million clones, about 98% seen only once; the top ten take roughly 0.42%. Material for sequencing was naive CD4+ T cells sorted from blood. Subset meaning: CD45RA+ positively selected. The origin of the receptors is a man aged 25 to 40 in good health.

CDR3 residues: CASSSWGLAGDTDTQYF. The CDR3 bases are TGTGCCAGCAGTTCCTGGGGACTAGCGGGCGACACAGATACGCAGTATTTT. This chain joins TRBV2 and TRBJ2-3; 12 bases are a match to TRBD2. Germline values: CDR1 SNHLY, CDR2 FYNNEI. CDR3 length: 17 amino acids. The trim removed 5 bases at V and 2 bases at J, leaving 8 bases unmatched.

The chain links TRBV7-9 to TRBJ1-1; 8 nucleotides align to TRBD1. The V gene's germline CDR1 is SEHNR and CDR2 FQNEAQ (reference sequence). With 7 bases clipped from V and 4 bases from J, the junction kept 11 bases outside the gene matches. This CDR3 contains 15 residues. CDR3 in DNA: TGTGCCAGCACTAAAACAGGGGGAGATGGCACTGAAGCTTTCTTT. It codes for CASTKTGGDGTEAFF.

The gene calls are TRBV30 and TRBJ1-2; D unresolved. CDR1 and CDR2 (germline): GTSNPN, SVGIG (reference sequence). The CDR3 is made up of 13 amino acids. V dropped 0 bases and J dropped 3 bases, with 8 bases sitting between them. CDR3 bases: TGTGCCTGGAGTGTATTAAGGGACTATGGCTACACCTTC. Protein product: CAWSVLRDYGYTF.

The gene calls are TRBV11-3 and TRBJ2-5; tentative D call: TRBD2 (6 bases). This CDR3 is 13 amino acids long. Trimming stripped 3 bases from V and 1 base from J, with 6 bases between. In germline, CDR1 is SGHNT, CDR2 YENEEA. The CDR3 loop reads CASSFSGQETQYF. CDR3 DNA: TGTGCCAGCAGCTTTAGCGGCCAAGAGACCCAGTACTTC.

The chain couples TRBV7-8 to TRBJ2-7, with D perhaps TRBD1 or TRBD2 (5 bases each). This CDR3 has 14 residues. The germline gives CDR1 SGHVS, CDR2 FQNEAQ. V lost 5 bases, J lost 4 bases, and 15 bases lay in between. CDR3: CASSPGRLVYEQYF. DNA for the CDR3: TGTGCCAGCAGCCCGGGACGTCTCGTATACGAGCAGTACTTC.

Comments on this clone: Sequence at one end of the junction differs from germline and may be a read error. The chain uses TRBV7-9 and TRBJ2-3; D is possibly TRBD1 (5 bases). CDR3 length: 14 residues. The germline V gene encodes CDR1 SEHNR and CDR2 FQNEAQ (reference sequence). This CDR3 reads CASSFDGRTGTQYF. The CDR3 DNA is TGTGCCAGCAGCTTTGATGGGCGCACAGGTACGCAGTATTTT.

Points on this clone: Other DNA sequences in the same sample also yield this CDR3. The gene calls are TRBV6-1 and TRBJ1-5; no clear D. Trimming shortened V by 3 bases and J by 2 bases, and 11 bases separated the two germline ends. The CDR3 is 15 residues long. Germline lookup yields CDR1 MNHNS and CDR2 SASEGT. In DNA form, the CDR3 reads TGTGCCAGCAGTGATGGGGTAGGTGGCAATCAGCCCCAGCATTTT. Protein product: CASSDGVGGNQPQHF.

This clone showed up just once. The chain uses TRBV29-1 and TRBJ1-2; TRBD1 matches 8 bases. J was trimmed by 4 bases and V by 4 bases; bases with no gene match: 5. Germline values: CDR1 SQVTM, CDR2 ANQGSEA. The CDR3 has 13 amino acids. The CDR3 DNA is TGCAGCGTTGTCCGGACAGGGTCCTATGGCTACACCTTC. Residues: CSVVRTGSYGYTF.

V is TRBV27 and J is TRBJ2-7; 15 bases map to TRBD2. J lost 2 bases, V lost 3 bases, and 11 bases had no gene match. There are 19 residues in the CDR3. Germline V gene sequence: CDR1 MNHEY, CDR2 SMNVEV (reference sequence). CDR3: CASSFRTSGRAHDAYEQYF. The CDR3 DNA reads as TGTGCCAGCAGTTTCAGGACTAGCGGGAGGGCCCACGATGCCTACGAGCAGTACTTC.

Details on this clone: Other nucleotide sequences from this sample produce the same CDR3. The CDR3: CASSPSTGDTGELFF. DNA of the CDR3: TGTGCCAGCTCACCAAGTACGGGGGACACCGGGGAGCTGTTTTTT. The V call is TRBV18, the J call TRBJ2-2, with D possibly matching TRBD2 (6 bases). In germline, CDR1 is KGHSH, CDR2 LQKENI. Between the trimmed V and J ends, which lost 2 bases and 3 bases, there was a span of 10 bases. This CDR3 has 15 residues.

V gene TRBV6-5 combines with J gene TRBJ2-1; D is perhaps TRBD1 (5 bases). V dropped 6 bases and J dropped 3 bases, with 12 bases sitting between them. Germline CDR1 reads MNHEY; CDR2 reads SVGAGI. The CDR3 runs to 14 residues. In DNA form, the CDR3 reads TGTGCCAGCAGGCCCGCAGGGATCTACAATGAGCAGTTCTTC. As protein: CASRPAGIYNEQFF.

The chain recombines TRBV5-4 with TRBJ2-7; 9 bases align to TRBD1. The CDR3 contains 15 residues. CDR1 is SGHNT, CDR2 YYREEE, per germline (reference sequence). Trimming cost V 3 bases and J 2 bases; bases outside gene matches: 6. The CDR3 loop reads CASSSDRGETYEQYF. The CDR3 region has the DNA TGTGCCAGCAGCTCGGACAGGGGCGAAACCTACGAGCAGTACTTC.

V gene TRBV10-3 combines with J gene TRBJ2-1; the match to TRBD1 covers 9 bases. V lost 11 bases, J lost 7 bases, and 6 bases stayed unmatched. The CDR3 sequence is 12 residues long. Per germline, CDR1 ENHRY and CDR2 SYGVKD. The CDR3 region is CAATGTGNEQFF. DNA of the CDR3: TGTGCCGCAACCGGGACAGGGAATGAGCAGTTCTTC.